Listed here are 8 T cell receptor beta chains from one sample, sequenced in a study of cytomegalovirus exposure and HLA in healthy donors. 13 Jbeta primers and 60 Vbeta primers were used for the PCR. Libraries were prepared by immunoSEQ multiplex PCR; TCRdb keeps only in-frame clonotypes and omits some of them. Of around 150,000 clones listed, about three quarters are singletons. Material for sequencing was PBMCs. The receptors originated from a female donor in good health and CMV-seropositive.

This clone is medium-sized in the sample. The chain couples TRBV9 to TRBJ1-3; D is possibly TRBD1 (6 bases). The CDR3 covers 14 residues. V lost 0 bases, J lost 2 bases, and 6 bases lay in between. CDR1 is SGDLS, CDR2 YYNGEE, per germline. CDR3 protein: CASSVEGAGNTIYF. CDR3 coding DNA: TGTGCCAGCAGCGTAGAGGGGGCTGGAAACACCATATATTTT. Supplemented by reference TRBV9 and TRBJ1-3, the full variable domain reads DSGVTQTPKHLITATGQRVTLRCSPRSGDLSVYWYQQSLDQGLQFLIQYYNGEERAKGNILERFSAQQFPDLHSELNLSSLELGDSALYFCASSVEGAGNTIYFGEGSWLTVV.

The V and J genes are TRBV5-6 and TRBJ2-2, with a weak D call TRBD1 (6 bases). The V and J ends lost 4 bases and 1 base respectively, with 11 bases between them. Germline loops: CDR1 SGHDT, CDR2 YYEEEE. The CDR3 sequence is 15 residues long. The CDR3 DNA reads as TGTGCCAGCAGCGCCGCAGGGGTGAACACCGGGGAGCTGTTTTTT. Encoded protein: CASSAAGVNTGELFF.

In nucleotides, the CDR3 is TGTGCCAGTAGGACTACCGGAGGTTACGGGGAGCTGTTTTTT. Amino acids: CASRTTGGYGELFF. The genes are TRBV19 and TRBJ2-2, with D possibly being TRBD2 (5 bases). Germline-derived CDR1 and CDR2 are LNHDA and SQIVND (reference sequence). V lost 6 bases and J 7 bases, leaving 15 bases between the germline ends. The CDR3 runs to 14 residues. Full variable domain (rest looked up from reference TRBV19 and TRBJ2-2): DGGITQSPKYLFRKEGQNVTLSCEQNLNHDAMYWYRQDPGQGLRLIYYSQIVNDFQKGDIAEGYSVSREKKESFPLTVTSAQKNPTAFYLCASRTTGGYGELFFGEGSRLTVL.

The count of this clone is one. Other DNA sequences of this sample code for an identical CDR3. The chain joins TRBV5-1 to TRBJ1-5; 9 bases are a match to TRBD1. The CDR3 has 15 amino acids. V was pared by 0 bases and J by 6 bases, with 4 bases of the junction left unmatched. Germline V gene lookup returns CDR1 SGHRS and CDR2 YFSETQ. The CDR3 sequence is CASSLEGTGPQPQHF. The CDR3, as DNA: TGCGCCAGCAGCTTGGAAGGGACAGGGCCTCAGCCCCAGCATTTT.

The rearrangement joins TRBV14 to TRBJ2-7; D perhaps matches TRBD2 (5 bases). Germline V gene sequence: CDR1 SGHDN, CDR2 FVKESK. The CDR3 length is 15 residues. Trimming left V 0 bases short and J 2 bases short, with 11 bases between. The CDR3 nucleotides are TGTGCCAGCAGCCAAGACAGCGGCCGGACCTACGAGCAGTACTTC. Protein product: CASSQDSGRTYEQYF.

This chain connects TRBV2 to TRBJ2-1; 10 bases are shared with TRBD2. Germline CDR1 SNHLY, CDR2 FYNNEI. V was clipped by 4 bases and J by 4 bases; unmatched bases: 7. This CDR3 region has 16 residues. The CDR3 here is CASSGRGLAVYNEQFF. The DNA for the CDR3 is TGTGCCAGCAGTGGGCGCGGACTAGCGGTTTACAATGAGCAGTTCTTC.

This chain's CDR3 is CASSLYSTDTQYF. The CDR3 DNA sequence: TGTGCCAGCAGCTTATACTCCACAGATACGCAGTATTTT. The J gene is TRBJ2-3, the V gene TRBV5-5; D call uncertain. V was pared by 2 bases and J by 2 bases, with 6 bases between. Per the germline V gene, CDR1 is SGHKS and CDR2 is YYEKEE (reference sequence). The CDR3 covers 13 residues.

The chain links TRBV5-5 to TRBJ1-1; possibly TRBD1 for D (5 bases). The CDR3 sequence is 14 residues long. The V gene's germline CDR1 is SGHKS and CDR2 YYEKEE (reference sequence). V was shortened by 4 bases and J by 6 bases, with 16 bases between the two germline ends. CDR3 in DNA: TGTGCCAGCAGCCCCATATCTGCGGGGGCTGAAGCTTTCTTT. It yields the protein CASSPISAGAEAFF.